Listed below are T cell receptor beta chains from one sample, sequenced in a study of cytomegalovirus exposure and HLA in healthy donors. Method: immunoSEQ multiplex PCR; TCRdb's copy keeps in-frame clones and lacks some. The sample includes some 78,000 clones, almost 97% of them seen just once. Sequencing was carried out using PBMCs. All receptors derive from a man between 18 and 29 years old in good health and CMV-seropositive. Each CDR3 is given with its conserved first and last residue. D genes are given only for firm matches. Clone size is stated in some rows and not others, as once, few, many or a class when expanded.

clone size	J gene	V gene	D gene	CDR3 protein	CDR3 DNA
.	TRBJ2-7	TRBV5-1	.	CASSREDSYEQYF	TGCGCCAGCAGCCGGGAAGACTCCTACGAGCAGTACTTC
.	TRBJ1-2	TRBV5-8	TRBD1	CASSQRTGALGGYTF	TGTGCCAGCAGCCAAAGGACAGGTGCGCTGGGTGGCTACACCTTC
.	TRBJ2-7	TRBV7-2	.	CASSLVFGPTYEQYF	TGTGCCAGCAGCTTAGTGTTTGGCCCGACCTACGAGCAGTACTTC
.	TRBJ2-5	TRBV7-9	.	CASSLSTVETQYF	TGTGCCAGCAGCTTAAGCACTGTCGAGACCCAGTACTTC
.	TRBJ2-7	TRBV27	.	CASSSPQANEQYF	TGTGCCAGCAGTTCCCCACAGGCAAACGAGCAGTACTTC
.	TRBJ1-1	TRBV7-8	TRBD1	CASSLGTGRKAFF	TGTGCCAGCAGCCTTGGGACAGGGAGGAAAGCTTTCTTT
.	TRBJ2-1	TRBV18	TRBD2	CASSPGGLDNEQFF	TGTGCCAGCTCACCGGGTGGACTAGACAATGAGCAGTTCTTC
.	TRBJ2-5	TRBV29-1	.	CSVEPAWQGKQETQYF	TGCAGCGTTGAACCGGCTTGGCAGGGAAAACAAGAGACCCAGTACTTC
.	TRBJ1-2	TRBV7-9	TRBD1	CASSSWDSNYGYTF	TGTGCCAGCAGCAGCTGGGACAGTAACTATGGCTACACCTTC
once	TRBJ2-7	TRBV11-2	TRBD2	CASSLGSGLAGETYEQYF	TGTGCCAGCAGCTTAGGGTCGGGACTAGCGGGTGAAACCTACGAGCAGTACTTC
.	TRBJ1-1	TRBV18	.	CASSREDRMTEAFF	TGTGCCAGCTCACGAGAGGACAGAATGACTGAAGCTTTCTTT
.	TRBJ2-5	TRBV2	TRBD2	CASVGLAGETQYF	TGTGCCAGCGTGGGACTAGCGGGAGAGACCCAGTACTTC
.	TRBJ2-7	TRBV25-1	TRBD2	CASSAETSGSAYEQYF	TGTGCCAGCAGTGCTGAGACTAGCGGGAGCGCCTACGAGCAGTACTTC
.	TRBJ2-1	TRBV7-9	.	CASSLTLRGNEQFF	TGTGCCAGCAGCTTAACTCTTCGCGGCAATGAGCAGTTCTTC
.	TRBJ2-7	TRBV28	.	CASSYSPSYEQYF	TGTGCCAGCAGTTATAGTCCCTCCTACGAGCAGTACTTC
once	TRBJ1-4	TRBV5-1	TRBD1	CASSFLGQGNEKLFF	TGCGCCAGCAGCTTCTTGGGACAGGGTAATGAAAAACTGTTTTTT
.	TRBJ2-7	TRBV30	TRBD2	CAFRVITSGNEQYF	TGTGCCTTCAGGGTTATTACTAGCGGGAACGAGCAGTACTTC
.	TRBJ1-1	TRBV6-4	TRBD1	CASRWTGGNTEAFF	TGTGCCAGCAGGTGGACAGGGGGGAACACTGAAGCTTTCTTT
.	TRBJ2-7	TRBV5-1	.	CASSLDSTIPDEQYF	TGCGCCAGCAGCCTGGACAGTACCATCCCGGATGAGCAGTACTTC
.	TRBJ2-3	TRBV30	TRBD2	CAWVSPGLTGTDTQYF	TGTGCCTGGGTTTCACCGGGACTAACGGGCACAGATACGCAGTATTTT
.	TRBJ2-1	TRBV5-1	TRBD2	CASSLGGRAGQFF	TGCGCCAGCAGCTTAGGCGGGAGGGCTGGGCAGTTCTTC
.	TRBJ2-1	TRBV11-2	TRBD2	CASSPRLAGGYNEQFF	TGTGCCAGCAGCCCAAGACTAGCGGGAGGGTACAATGAGCAGTTCTTC
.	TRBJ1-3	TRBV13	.	CASSLGTDGNTIYF	TGTGCCAGCAGCTTAGGAACAGACGGAAACACCATATATTTT
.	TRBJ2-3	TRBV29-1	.	CSVDNLPRGSTPDTQYF	TGCAGCGTTGACAACCTCCCCAGGGGATCCACACCGGATACGCAGTATTTT
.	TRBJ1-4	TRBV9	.	CASSYGTANEKLFF	TGTGCCAGCAGCTACGGTACGGCTAATGAAAAACTGTTTTTT
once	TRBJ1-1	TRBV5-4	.	CASSLAGGFTEAFF	TGTGCCAGCAGCTTAGCTGGGGGCTTCACTGAAGCTTTCTTT
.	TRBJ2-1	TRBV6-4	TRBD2	CASSGLAGSNDEQFF	TGTGCCAGCAGCGGACTAGCGGGGTCGAACGATGAGCAGTTCTTC
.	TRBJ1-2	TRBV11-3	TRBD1	CASSLIPGFVPGQDYGYTF	TGTGCCAGCAGCTTAATTCCCGGTTTCGTTCCGGGACAGGACTATGGCTACACCTTC
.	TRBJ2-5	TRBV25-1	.	CASSDGFGSWETQYF	TGTGCCAGCAGTGATGGTTTTGGGAGTTGGGAGACCCAGTACTTC
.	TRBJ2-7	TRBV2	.	CASSLASPGEQYF	TGTGCCAGCAGTCTGGCCTCTCCAGGCGAGCAGTACTTC
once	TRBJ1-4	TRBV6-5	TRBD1	CASGSGTDVNEKLFF	TGTGCCAGCGGATCCGGGACAGATGTTAATGAAAAACTGTTTTTT
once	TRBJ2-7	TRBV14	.	CASSPTPVGEQYF	TGTGCCAGCAGCCCGACACCGGTTGGCGAGCAGTACTTC
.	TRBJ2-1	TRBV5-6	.	CASSFYRAGSYNEQFF	TGTGCCAGCAGCTTTTACAGGGCTGGGTCATACAATGAGCAGTTCTTC
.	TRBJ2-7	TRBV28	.	CASNNGLSLEQYF	TGTGCCAGCAATAACGGACTTTCCCTCGAGCAGTACTTC
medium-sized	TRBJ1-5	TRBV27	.	CASSLYAGDRTQPQHF	TGTGCCAGCAGTTTATATGCGGGGGATCGTACACAGCCCCAGCATTTT
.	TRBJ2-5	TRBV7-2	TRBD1	CASSWRGQGEETQYF	TGTGCCAGCAGCTGGAGGGGACAGGGGGAAGAGACCCAGTACTTC
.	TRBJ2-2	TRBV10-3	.	CAISATGSSGELFF	TGTGCCATCAGTGCCACTGGGAGTTCCGGGGAGCTGTTTTTT
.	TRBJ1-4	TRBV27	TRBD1	CASSPRTGPNEKLFF	TGTGCCAGCAGTCCACGGACAGGGCCGAATGAAAAACTGTTTTTT
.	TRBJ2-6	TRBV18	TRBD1	CASSRNNRGATSGANVLTF	TGTGCCAGCTCTCGGAATAACAGGGGCGCTACTTCTGGGGCCAACGTCCTGACTTTC
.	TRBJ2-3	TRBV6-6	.	CASSYSRDEQYF	TGTGCCAGCAGTTACTCGCGGGATGAGCAGTATTTT
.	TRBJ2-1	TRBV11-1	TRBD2	CASSWTSGRALEQFF	TGTGCCAGCAGCTGGACTAGCGGGAGGGCCCTTGAGCAGTTCTTC
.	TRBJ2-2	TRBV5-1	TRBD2	CASSSDPSGSTGELFF	TGCGCCAGCAGCTCCGATCCTAGCGGATCCACCGGGGAGCTGTTTTTT
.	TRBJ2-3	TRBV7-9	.	CASSFTGGTDTQYF	TGTGCCAGCAGCTTCACAGGAGGCACAGATACGCAGTATTTT
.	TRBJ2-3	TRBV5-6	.	CASSRLDTQYF	TGTGCCAGCAGCCGACTGGATACGCAGTATTTT
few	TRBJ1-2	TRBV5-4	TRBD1	CASSPQGAYGYTF	TGTGCCAGCAGTCCACAGGGGGCTTATGGCTACACCTTC
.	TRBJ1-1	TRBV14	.	CASSQLDRLNTEAFF	TGTGCCAGCAGCCAACTGGACAGACTGAACACTGAAGCTTTCTTT
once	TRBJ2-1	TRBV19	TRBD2	CASSIGGRVYNEQFF	TGTGCCAGTAGTATAGGGGGGAGGGTCTACAATGAGCAGTTCTTC
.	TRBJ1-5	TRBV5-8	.	CASSFQRGNQPQHF	TGTGCCAGCAGCTTCCAGAGGGGCAATCAGCCCCAGCATTTT
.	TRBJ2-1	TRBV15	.	CATSREWRGVDEQFF	TGTGCCACCAGCAGAGAATGGCGGGGAGTAGATGAGCAGTTCTTC
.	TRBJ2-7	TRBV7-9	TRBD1	CASIKPGQGAWEQYF	TGTGCCAGCATCAAGCCAGGACAGGGGGCTTGGGAGCAGTACTTC